This T cell receptor beta chain derives from a study of shared clonotypes between healthy human individuals. Study outcomes and limitations: Memory subsets generally showed smaller estimated richness than naive subsets did.

In regard to this clone: Its antigen is still unknown.

Sequencing used immunoSEQ multiplex PCR; TCRdb keeps in-frame clones, though not all of them. The table records 2 million to 2.5 million clones, nearly 97% of them present only once. The V gene end was trimmed by 0 bases and the J gene end by 0 bases; junction bases not matched to a gene: 3. CDR1 SGHRS and CDR2 YFSETQ come from the germline V gene. The CDR3 covers 16 residues. This sequence originates from a man aged 18 to 30 in good health. The rearrangement joins TRBV5-1 to TRBJ2-7; the match to TRBD1 covers 10 bases. Sequenced input: naive CD4+ T cells sorted from blood. Subset reported: CD45RA+ positively selected. The CDR3 DNA reads TGCGCCAGCAGCTTGGACGGGACAGGGGACTCCTACGAGCAGTACTTC. Encoded protein: CASSLDGTGDSYEQYF.